This T cell receptor beta chain was recovered during a study of CD8+ T cells in alopecia areata. About the research overall: Female roughly 6-10-week-old C3H/HeJ recipients received skin from 6-12-month-old C3H/HeJ graft donors with spontaneous alopecia. Overall study findings and caveats: Alphabeta T cells residing in normal skin are also sequenced in scalp samples. Mice showed TCR sharing more clearly than patients did, possibly owing to HLA. Affected lesional scalp, above all in alopecia totalis/universalis, was more clonal than normal scalp.

The V gene's germline CDR1 is NNHDY and CDR2 SYVADS. The CDR3 length is 13 residues. Trimming took 8 bases from V and 0 from J; bases not matched to a gene: 3. RNA was isolated and reverse transcribed to cDNA, the sequencing template. The data were produced by immunoSEQ multiplex PCR, yet TCRdb's version contains in-frame clones alone and is incomplete. This sample has around 300,000 clones, each found more than once. Sorting used CD4, CD8alpha, NKG2D, NKG2ACE and other markers on pooled cutaneous lymph node cells. In its sample, this clone was seen a few times. What it binds is unknown. Gene names are mouse gene names. The read gets to within 4 residues of the CDR3 end, and the germline J gene fills in the rest.

Sequenced: CD4+ T cells sorted from a lymph node. The sequence was collected from a C3H/HeJ mouse with alopecia areata. This line is of MHC haplotype H2-k. The J gene is TRBJ1-2, the V gene TRBV13-3; 8 bases agree with TRBD1. The sequenced CDR3 bases are TGTGCCAGACCGACAGGGGCAAACTCC. Translated, it gives CARPTGANS. The whole CDR3 sequence is CARPTGANSDYTF.